These T cell receptor beta chains were read from a single sample in a study of shared clonotypes between healthy human individuals. Generated by immunoSEQ multiplex PCR, the TCRdb table keeps only in-frame clones and is missing some. In the table there are about 490,000 clones, roughly 78% of which are singletons. Sequenced material: PBMCs. Receptors were obtained from a woman between 40 and 50 years old in good health. Some clones in this sample may be carry-over from other donors' samples. CDR3s include the opening cysteine and the closing phenylalanine or tryptophan. The D gene is left open where the match is weak. The size of a clone is reported for some rows only, either as once, few or many, or as a class for expanded clones.

J gene | clone size | D gene | V gene | CDR3 DNA | CDR3 protein
TRBJ1-2 | . | TRBD1 | TRBV30 | TGTGCCTGGACCCCCGGACAGGGGCGTTTCTATGGCTACACCTTC | CAWTPGQGRFYGYTF
TRBJ2-2 | . | . | TRBV5-1 | TGCGCCAGCAGTTCGACAGGGGAGGGCACCGGGGAGCTGTTTTTT | CASSSTGEGTGELFF
TRBJ2-2 | . | TRBD2 | TRBV5-4 | TGTGCCAGCAGCCCTATAGCGGGGCCACAGGCCGCGTTCACCGGGGAGCTGTTTTTT | CASSPIAGPQAAFTGELFF
TRBJ2-2 | . | . | TRBV10-3 | TGTGCCATTGGAGGGGGGTTGAACACCGGGGAGCTGTTTTTT | CAIGGGLNTGELFF
TRBJ2-1 | . | TRBD2 | TRBV27 | TGTGCCAGCAGTTTCCGTAGCGGGAGTCTCTCCAATGAGCAGTTCTTC | CASSFRSGSLSNEQFF
TRBJ2-5 | . | . | TRBV2 | TGTGCCAGCCAGTCCGATCAGCAGGGATTCGAGACCCAGTACTTC | CASQSDQQGFETQYF
TRBJ2-3 | . | TRBD2 | TRBV10-3 | TGTGCCATCAGTGTTAGCGGGAGGACAGATACGCAGTATTTT | CAISVSGRTDTQYF
TRBJ2-1 | . | . | TRBV7-9 | TGTGCCAGCAGCTTAACGGGGTCTAGTGGCAATGAGCAGTTCTTC | CASSLTGSSGNEQFF
TRBJ1-5 | . | TRBD1 | TRBV29-1 | TGCAGCGCCCGGGACAGGGGAGATCAGCCCCAGCATTTT | CSARDRGDQPQHF
TRBJ2-3 | . | TRBD1 | TRBV11-3 | TGTGCCAGCAGCCCCCAGGGGGAGCGAGATACGCAGTATTTT | CASSPQGERDTQYF
TRBJ2-5 | . | TRBD2 | TRBV28 | TGTGCCAGCTTACTAGCGGGGAGCGGGACCCAGTACTTC | CASLLAGSGTQYF
TRBJ2-7 | few | . | TRBV29-1 | TGCAGCGTTTCGGGGGAGGCCTACGAGCAGTACTTC | CSVSGEAYEQYF
TRBJ2-4 | few | TRBD1 | TRBV30 | TGTGCCTGGACGACAGGGGGGGCCAAAAACATTCAGTACTTC | CAWTTGGAKNIQYF
TRBJ2-3 | . | . | TRBV18 | TGTGCCAGCTCACGCTCCGGGGACGCCAGCACAGATACGCAGTATTTT | CASSRSGDASTDTQYF
TRBJ2-7 | . | . | TRBV7-7 | TGTGCTAGCAGCCCCACAGCCGCTAGCTTCCCCTACGAGCAGTACTTC | CASSPTAASFPYEQYF
TRBJ2-3 | . | TRBD1 | TRBV7-3 | TGTGCCAGCAGCGGCGACAGGGCCAGCACAGATACGCAGTATTTT | CASSGDRASTDTQYF
TRBJ2-7 | . | . | TRBV6-5 | TGTGCCAGCAGTAGGGCAGGGGACGGGTACGAGCAGTACTTC | CASSRAGDGYEQYF
TRBJ2-2 | . | TRBD1 | TRBV7-9 | TGTGCCAGCAGCCCCAAGGGGCGGACAGGGGTTTCCGGGGAGCTGTTTTTT | CASSPKGRTGVSGELFF
TRBJ2-1 | . | . | TRBV9 | TGTGCCAGCAGCGTAGCTACGGGGAATTACAATGAGCAGTTCTTC | CASSVATGNYNEQFF
TRBJ1-4 | . | . | TRBV5-6 | TGTGCCAGCAGGGCTAACGTCGCAACTAATGAAAAACTGTTTTTT | CASRANVATNEKLFF
TRBJ2-1 | . | . | TRBV9 | TGTGCCAGCAGCCCAGGGTATGAGCAGTTCTTC | CASSPGYEQFF
TRBJ2-7 | . | . | TRBV21-1 | TGTGCCAGCAGCGCCTCGTCTAGCGGGAGAAACTACGAGCAGTACTTC | CASSASSSGRNYEQYF
TRBJ2-3 | . | . | TRBV11-2 | TGTGCCAGCAGCATTAGGGAGTCCCCAGATACGCAGTATTTT | CASSIRESPDTQYF
TRBJ1-2 | . | . | TRBV6-6 | TGTGCCAGTCACAGGGTTAACTATGGCTACACCTTC | CASHRVNYGYTF
TRBJ2-5 | . | . | TRBV5-6 | TGTGCCAGCAGCCGGAAAGAGACCCAGTACTTC | CASSRKETQYF
TRBJ1-1 | . | TRBD1 | TRBV5-6 | TGTGCCAGCAGCTCCTCAGGGGGCACTGAAGCTTTCTTT | CASSSSGGTEAFF
TRBJ1-4 | few | . | TRBV2 | TGTGCCAGCAACGGACAGACTAATGAAAAACTGTTTTTT | CASNGQTNEKLFF
TRBJ2-3 | . | TRBD1 | TRBV25-1 | TGTGCCAGCAGTAAGACAGGGAGCACAGATACGCAGTATTTT | CASSKTGSTDTQYF
TRBJ2-2 | . | TRBD2 | TRBV30 | TGTGCCTGGAGGGCGACTAGCTCCGGGGAGCTGTTTTTT | CAWRATSSGELFF
TRBJ1-5 | . | . | TRBV6-1 | TGTGCCAGCATTAAAGGACGGTTAAATCAGCCCCAGCATTTT | CASIKGRLNQPQHF
TRBJ1-5 | . | TRBD1 | TRBV27 | TGTGCCAGCCAAAGACAGGGGGGCTTGGGAAATCAGCCCCAGCATTTT | CASQRQGGLGNQPQHF
TRBJ2-5 | . | . | TRBV5-1 | TGCGCCAGCAGCAGACCTCTGGACTCACAAGAGACCCAGTACTTC | CASSRPLDSQETQYF
TRBJ2-6 | . | . | TRBV7-2 | TGTGCCAGCAGCTTAGGGGATGGGGCCAACGTCCTGACTTTC | CASSLGDGANVLTF
TRBJ1-5 | . | . | TRBV28 | TGTGCCAGCAGGGCTAATTGGGGTGAGCAGCCCCAGCATTTT | CASRANWGEQPQHF
TRBJ2-3 | . | TRBD1 | TRBV4-2 | TGTGCCAGCAGCCCCCTCAGGGGGTGGGGGTTGGATACGCAGTATTTT | CASSPLRGWGLDTQYF
TRBJ2-5 | . | TRBD2 | TRBV6-5 | TGTGCCAGCAGTTACCGAGGACTAGCGGGAGGGGAGACCCAGTACTTC | CASSYRGLAGGETQYF
TRBJ1-2 | . | . | TRBV7-9 | TGTGCCAGCAGCTTACAATCCCGCCCGGGTGGGGGCTACACCTTC | CASSLQSRPGGGYTF
TRBJ1-2 | . | . | TRBV5-8 | TGTGCCAGCAGCTTGGGCGAGAACTATGGCTACACCTTC | CASSLGENYGYTF
TRBJ2-1 | . | . | TRBV10-2 | TGCGCCAGCGGCGCCTCCTACAATGAGCAGTTCTTC | CASGASYNEQFF
TRBJ2-7 | few | TRBD2 | TRBV5-1 | TGCGCCAGCAGCTTCCTAGGACTAGCGGGAGGAGCCTACGAGCAGTACTTC | CASSFLGLAGGAYEQYF
TRBJ2-7 | many | . | TRBV27 | TGTGCCAGCAGTTTATCGAGCGGCTCCTACGAGCAGTACTTC | CASSLSSGSYEQYF
TRBJ1-1 | . | . | TRBV19 | TGTGCCAGTAGTATAAGGAAGGGACAAGCTTTCTTT | CASSIRKGQAFF
TRBJ1-1 | few | . | TRBV7-2 | TGTGCCAGCAGCCTCTTGGCAGGAAGCTTGAACACTGAAGCTTTCTTT | CASSLLAGSLNTEAFF
TRBJ2-5 | few | . | TRBV2 | TGTGCCAGCAGTGTGTTGGGGGTTGAGACCCAGTACTTC | CASSVLGVETQYF
TRBJ1-5 | few | . | TRBV7-9 | TGTGCCAGCAGCTTATGGTTGGGCGGCAATCAGCCCCAGCATTTT | CASSLWLGGNQPQHF
TRBJ1-1 | . | . | TRBV6-1 | TGTGCCAGCAGTGCTACACGTGAAGCTTTCTTT | CASSATREAFF
TRBJ2-2 | . | TRBD2 | TRBV9 | TGTGCCAGCAGCGTGCGGGAGGTAGGCGGGGAGCTGTTTTTT | CASSVREVGGELFF
TRBJ2-7 | . | TRBD1 | TRBV6-5 | TGTGCCAGCAGTTATGACAGGGGTGACGAGCAGTACTTC | CASSYDRGDEQYF
TRBJ1-1 | . | . | TRBV7-9 | TGTGCCAGCAGCCCTAGAAGCGCCCCTGAAGCTTTCTTT | CASSPRSAPEAFF
TRBJ2-1 | . | . | TRBV27 | TGTGCCAGCAGCCCTAGGCGAAGCTCCTACAATGAGCAGTTCTTC | CASSPRRSSYNEQFF
TRBJ1-4 | . | . | TRBV27 | TGTGCCAGCAGTTTATTCGGGGGCGGGCTATTGACGGGAACCGAAAAACTGTTTTTT | CASSLFGGGLLTGTEKLFF
TRBJ2-2 | few | TRBD1 | TRBV5-1 | TGCGCCAGCAGCTTCCGGACAGGGTCAAAGACCGGGGAGCTGTTTTTT | CASSFRTGSKTGELFF
TRBJ2-7 | . | . | TRBV9 | TGTGCCAGCAGCGTTGGCGGAGACTCCTACGAGCAGTACTTC | CASSVGGDSYEQYF
TRBJ2-1 | . | . | TRBV7-2 | TGTGCCAGCAGCAACAGGGATTACCTGGATGAGCAGTTCTTC | CASSNRDYLDEQFF
TRBJ1-1 | . | . | TRBV6-5 | TGTGCCAGCAGTGGAGGGACTGGCACTGAAGCTTTCTTT | CASSGGTGTEAFF